This is a list of T cell receptor beta chains from one sample in a study of blood T cell repertoires in COVID-19. Assay used: immunoSEQ multiplex PCR; TCRdb lists only in-frame clones, some missing. The sample yields about 100,000 clones, roughly 84% seen once. The sample consisted of peripheral blood. The receptors here all came from a human donor in a cohort sampled during active COVID-19. CDR3s include the opening cysteine and the closing phenylalanine or tryptophan. D genes are given only for firm matches. Some rows mark clone size as missing; the rest say once, few, many or name a class of expanded clone.

len: 14; abundance: .; d_gene: .; v_gene: TRBV19; j_gene: TRBJ2-3; CDR3nt: TGTGCCAGCTCGGGAATCACCGCCGTCGATACGCAGTATTTT; CDR3aa: CASSGITAVDTQYF
len: 15; abundance: few; d_gene: TRBD1; v_gene: TRBV6-5; j_gene: TRBJ1-5; CDR3nt: TGTGCCAGCAGCCGGGACAGGGGGGGCAATCAGCCCCAGCATTTT; CDR3aa: CASSRDRGGNQPQHF
len: 17; abundance: .; d_gene: .; v_gene: TRBV25-1; j_gene: TRBJ1-1; CDR3nt: TGTGCCAGCAGTGAATGGATAAAGGGAGGTGGAGGCACTGAAGCTTTCTTT; CDR3aa: CASSEWIKGGGGTEAFF
len: 16; abundance: .; d_gene: TRBD1; v_gene: TRBV2; j_gene: TRBJ1-4; CDR3nt: TGTGCCAGCACTCCCCCCGGTTGGACAGGGAGGGAAAAACTGTTTTTT; CDR3aa: CASTPPGWTGREKLFF
len: 13; abundance: .; d_gene: .; v_gene: TRBV11-2; j_gene: TRBJ1-2; CDR3nt: TGTGCCAGCAGCTCGGGACAAACGAGTGGCTACACCTTC; CDR3aa: CASSSGQTSGYTF
len: 14; abundance: .; d_gene: TRBD1; v_gene: TRBV18; j_gene: TRBJ2-7; CDR3nt: TGTGCCAGCTCACCAGACAGGGGGCTCGTCGAGCAGTACTTC; CDR3aa: CASSPDRGLVEQYF
len: 17; abundance: .; d_gene: .; v_gene: TRBV6-2/TRBV6-3; j_gene: TRBJ2-6; CDR3nt: TGTGCCAGCAGTCTCCTCAGGGCGAGTGCTGGGGCCAACGTCCTGACTTTC; CDR3aa: CASSLLRASAGANVLTF
len: 12; abundance: .; d_gene: .; v_gene: TRBV10-3; j_gene: TRBJ2-7; CDR3nt: TGTGCCATCAGTGAGTGGGGGGACGGGCAGTACTTC; CDR3aa: CAISEWGDGQYF
len: 18; abundance: once; d_gene: TRBD2; v_gene: TRBV5-1; j_gene: TRBJ2-5; CDR3nt: TGCGCCAGCAGCTTGGGTGGGGCTGCGCGGGGGGCTCAAGAGACCCAGTACTTC; CDR3aa: CASSLGGAARGAQETQYF
len: 14; abundance: .; d_gene: .; v_gene: TRBV13; j_gene: TRBJ1-6; CDR3nt: TGTGCCAGCAGCTTAATCCAGGGGAATTCACCCCTCCACTTT; CDR3aa: CASSLIQGNSPLHF
len: 16; abundance: .; d_gene: TRBD1; v_gene: TRBV5-1; j_gene: TRBJ2-1; CDR3nt: TGCGCCAGCAGCTTCGCCGCGGGACAGGGGAACAATGAGCAGTTCTTC; CDR3aa: CASSFAAGQGNNEQFF
len: 15; abundance: .; d_gene: TRBD2; v_gene: TRBV2; j_gene: TRBJ2-2; CDR3nt: TGTGCCAGCAAACCCGGGACTAGCATCACCGGGGAGCTGTTTTTT; CDR3aa: CASKPGTSITGELFF
len: 15; abundance: few; d_gene: .; v_gene: TRBV7-8; j_gene: TRBJ2-2; CDR3nt: TGTGCCAGCAGCTTAGTGGCGGGGAACACCGGGGAGCTGTTTTTT; CDR3aa: CASSLVAGNTGELFF
len: 14; abundance: .; d_gene: TRBD1; v_gene: TRBV20-1; j_gene: TRBJ2-7; CDR3nt: TGCAGTGCTAATGAAGGGGGCCACAACTACGAGCAGTACTTC; CDR3aa: CSANEGGHNYEQYF
len: 14; abundance: .; d_gene: .; v_gene: TRBV5-1; j_gene: TRBJ1-1; CDR3nt: TGCGCCAGCAGCCTATGGACAGAGAACACTGAAGCTTTCTTT; CDR3aa: CASSLWTENTEAFF
len: 13; abundance: .; d_gene: .; v_gene: TRBV19; j_gene: TRBJ1-3; CDR3nt: TGTGCCAGTAGTATTTCCAGGGGAGACACCATATATTTT; CDR3aa: CASSISRGDTIYF
len: 15; abundance: .; d_gene: TRBD2; v_gene: TRBV7-6; j_gene: TRBJ2-7; CDR3nt: TGTGCCAGCAGCTTAGAAAGCGGGGGCTCCTACGAGCAGTACTTC; CDR3aa: CASSLESGGSYEQYF
len: 16; abundance: .; d_gene: .; v_gene: TRBV30; j_gene: TRBJ1-3; CDR3nt: TGTGCCTGGAGTGTACTGGGCAGCACCTCTGGAAACACCATATATTTT; CDR3aa: CAWSVLGSTSGNTIYF
len: 17; abundance: .; d_gene: TRBD2; v_gene: TRBV5-5; j_gene: TRBJ2-5; CDR3nt: TGTGCCAGCAGCTACCAAGAACGGGGGGGCTTAGGAGAGACCCAGTACTTC; CDR3aa: CASSYQERGGLGETQYF
len: 15; abundance: .; d_gene: TRBD2; v_gene: TRBV3-1/TRBV3-2; j_gene: TRBJ2-7; CDR3nt: TGTGCCAGCAGCCACGGGCTAGCGGGGTCCTACGAGCAGTACTTC; CDR3aa: CASSHGLAGSYEQYF
len: 15; abundance: .; d_gene: TRBD1; v_gene: TRBV6-5; j_gene: TRBJ1-4; CDR3nt: TGTGCCAGCAGCGCAAGCCCGGGACAGGATGAAAAACTGTTTTTT; CDR3aa: CASSASPGQDEKLFF
len: 12; abundance: .; d_gene: .; v_gene: TRBV27; j_gene: TRBJ1-5; CDR3nt: TGTGCCAGCAGTTTACCGGGTCAGCCCCAGCATTTT; CDR3aa: CASSLPGQPQHF
len: 14; abundance: few; d_gene: .; v_gene: TRBV6-2/TRBV6-3; j_gene: TRBJ1-1; CDR3nt: TGTGCCAGCAGTTACGGGAGAAGTTACACTGAAGCTTTCTTT; CDR3aa: CASSYGRSYTEAFF
len: 15; abundance: .; d_gene: .; v_gene: TRBV15; j_gene: TRBJ2-1; CDR3nt: TGTGCCACCACCCTACCCGGGCAGGGTTACAATGAGCAGTTCTTC; CDR3aa: CATTLPGQGYNEQFF
len: 14; abundance: .; d_gene: TRBD1; v_gene: TRBV11-3; j_gene: TRBJ1-6; CDR3nt: TGTGCCAGCAGCTTGAACAGGGGTAGGACACCCCTCCACTTT; CDR3aa: CASSLNRGRTPLHF
len: 16; abundance: .; d_gene: TRBD2; v_gene: TRBV18; j_gene: TRBJ2-1; CDR3nt: TGTGCCAGCTCACCACCGAGGGCGGGGGGCCAGGATGAGCAGTTCTTC; CDR3aa: CASSPPRAGGQDEQFF
len: 14; abundance: .; d_gene: TRBD2; v_gene: TRBV7-3; j_gene: TRBJ2-2; CDR3nt: TGTGCCAGCAAAAGCGGGGGGACCCACGGGGAGCTGTTTTTT; CDR3aa: CASKSGGTHGELFF
len: 13; abundance: .; d_gene: TRBD1; v_gene: TRBV19; j_gene: TRBJ2-1; CDR3nt: TGTGCCAGTAGAACAGGGGTTTTGGGTGAGCAGTTCTTC; CDR3aa: CASRTGVLGEQFF
len: 14; abundance: .; d_gene: .; v_gene: TRBV18; j_gene: TRBJ1-1; CDR3nt: TGTGCCAGCTCACCGCCGGCGGGCCCGGCTGAAGCTTTCTTT; CDR3aa: CASSPPAGPAEAFF
len: 12; abundance: .; d_gene: .; v_gene: TRBV7-8; j_gene: TRBJ2-4; CDR3nt: TGTGCCAGCAGCCCTATCGCGGTCGGGTTGGACTTC; CDR3aa: CASSPIAVGLDF
len: 16; abundance: .; d_gene: TRBD2; v_gene: TRBV7-2; j_gene: TRBJ2-5; CDR3nt: TGTGCCAGCAGCTTGGAGCGGACTAGCGGGGGGGGGTCCCAGTACTTC; CDR3aa: CASSLERTSGGGSQYF
len: 14; abundance: .; d_gene: TRBD1; v_gene: TRBV5-8; j_gene: TRBJ1-2; CDR3nt: TGTGCCAGCAGCAGGGACAGGCTCCTCTATGGCTACACCTTC; CDR3aa: CASSRDRLLYGYTF
len: 12; abundance: many; d_gene: .; v_gene: TRBV19; j_gene: TRBJ1-5; CDR3nt: TGTGCCAGTAGCCAGGGCAATCAGCCCCAGCATTTT; CDR3aa: CASSQGNQPQHF
len: 14; abundance: .; d_gene: TRBD1; v_gene: TRBV28; j_gene: TRBJ2-7; CDR3nt: TGTGCCAGCATTGGAAGACAGGGACCCTACGAGCAGTACTTC; CDR3aa: CASIGRQGPYEQYF
len: 14; abundance: .; d_gene: .; v_gene: TRBV28; j_gene: TRBJ1-6; CDR3nt: TGTGCCACCAAGGGGTGGGTACGCCATTCACCCCTCCACTTT; CDR3aa: CATKGWVRHSPLHF
len: 18; abundance: .; d_gene: .; v_gene: TRBV28; j_gene: TRBJ1-5; CDR3nt: TGTGCCAGCAGTTTCGGAATAAAGGGGAAAAAGGGCAATCAGCCCCAGCATTTT; CDR3aa: CASSFGIKGKKGNQPQHF
len: 17; abundance: .; d_gene: .; v_gene: TRBV27; j_gene: TRBJ2-2; CDR3nt: TGTGCCAGCAGTCCCAGACCGACAGTAGCTCTCACCGGGGAGCTGTTTTTT; CDR3aa: CASSPRPTVALTGELFF
len: 16; abundance: .; d_gene: TRBD1; v_gene: TRBV5-1; j_gene: TRBJ2-7; CDR3nt: TGCGCCAGCAGCTCTTACCCAGACAGGGGCCGGAACGAGCAGTACTTC; CDR3aa: CASSSYPDRGRNEQYF
len: 16; abundance: .; d_gene: TRBD1; v_gene: TRBV18; j_gene: TRBJ2-4; CDR3nt: TGTGCCAGCTCACCACCGGGACAGTTAGCCAAAAACATTCAGTACTTC; CDR3aa: CASSPPGQLAKNIQYF
len: 20; abundance: .; d_gene: TRBD1; v_gene: TRBV5-5; j_gene: TRBJ1-3; CDR3nt: TGTGCCAGCAGCCCCCGGGCTGCGACAGGGGGCGAGAGCTCTGGAAACACCATATATTTT; CDR3aa: CASSPRAATGGESSGNTIYF
len: 14; abundance: .; d_gene: TRBD1; v_gene: TRBV15; j_gene: TRBJ2-5; CDR3nt: TGTGCCACCAGCAGGGGGACAGGGATAGAGACCCAGTACTTC; CDR3aa: CATSRGTGIETQYF